This paragraph covers one TCR beta chain sequence. What this receptor recognizes is not known. Base quality data are lacking; no much larger clone is found one base away. The V end gives up 7 bases and the J end 12 bases, leaving 8 bases in the junction not matched to a gene. From cysteine to phenylalanine, the CDR3 is 11 amino acids long. The entry retains the CDR3 DNA only, 33 bases that are in frame from base 1. The germline V gene sets CDR1 to SQVTM and CDR2 to ANQGSEA. These data belong to a study of cytomegalovirus exposure and HLA in healthy donors (TCRdb year 2017). About the full investigation: An earlier analysis of some 500 of the donors reported 250 to 300 Gb of sequence data and 117 million unique TCR beta sequences from 150 million to 200 million T cells. Across roughly 420 genotyped donors of the cohort, an average of roughly 250,000 unique TCR beta nucleotide sequences per donor were sequenced, and roughly 20% of those sequences were non-productive. Roughly 300 gigabases of sequencing data and 70 million to 100 million unique TCR sequences made up an early release that covered nearly 650 HLA-typed donors. The number of typed donors differed by locus: roughly 620-630 for A, B, C, DRB1 and DQB1; 500 to 550 for DQA1; approximately 610 for DPA1; and roughly 450 for DPB1. Genome-wide SNP genotypes for about 65% of the 666 donors were used in a later genetic analysis, which treated that subset as a discovery cohort. Roughly 5 DR-DQ haplotypes were handled as single units for association and clustering because linkage in the cohort was strong. Of the roughly 410 genotyped donors, over 80% were placed in the genetic ancestry cluster associated with self-reported Caucasian donors. A later analysis re-analyzed previously published TCR beta repertoires from hundreds of donors and added high-resolution HLA genotyping to study TCR occurrence patterns. Both class I and class II loci were covered by HLA typing, at four-digit resolution. All discovery cohort repertoires had been generated on a single sequencing platform. Alongside the repertoire data, information on donor age, sex, ethnicity and CMV serostatus was compiled. In an earlier analysis of 550 to 700 of the donors, high-throughput TCR beta sequencing was used to judge whether each TCR beta V gene segment behaved as functional or pseudogenic. Besides the first cohort of 666 subjects, a separate validation cohort made up of about 120 different subjects was used. The study used immunosequencing to profile the T cell repertoires of about 670 subjects and linked those repertoires to cytomegalovirus serostatus. To predict cytomegalovirus infection status, the study brought together high-throughput TCR immunosequencing, statistical association of individual TCRs with disease status, and machine learning. In the later analysis, no new phenotypic data were used to find candidate immune exposures; instead, reliance was placed on TCR beta sequences and their occurrence across donors. The study was designed to test whether signatures of past pathogen exposure could be identified by cataloging public T cell receptors. Results the study describes overall, beyond this receptor: Some IMGT-functional V segments, including TRBV6-2 and TRBV6-3, could not be distinguished by the 87-base-pair reads and were therefore excluded. In both the original and validation cohorts, the classifier was reported to diagnose cytomegalovirus status with high specificity and sensitivity. Immune exposure information for the cohort was limited to CMV serostatus. A total of about 150 TCR beta chains were listed by the study as associated with cytomegalovirus. Specific HLA alleles were associated with more than 15,000 TCR beta sequences at a false discovery rate of 0.05 in a later analysis. Correlated functional status among segregating V segments might be attributable to linkage disequilibrium, but an unknown experimental factor could not be ruled out. While some public TCRs were present in many individuals, most TCR sequences turned up only very rarely across donors. In a later analysis, the rate of TCR association differed among HLA loci, with DRB1 alleles having the most associated TCRs and HLA-C alleles having the fewest. A later analysis reported that several top co-occurrence clusters appeared linked to parvovirus B19, influenza, CMV and Epstein-Barr virus. In this cohort, only TCR beta chains were sequenced, and detectable features were limited by the absence of alpha or paired-chain data. According to the authors, the approach could potentially be generalized to other disease states and immunological phenotypes. When HLA alleles, especially DR and DQ, strongly co-occurred, TCR associations were difficult to assign to individual alleles. Roughly 15 rarely observed V segments, including chromosome 9 orphons, were excluded from the earlier analysis of about 600 of the donors because counts were too low. Compared with the approximately 720-donor mean, donors in an Asian-associated ancestry cluster had fewer N-insertions in productive TCRs, according to a later genetic analysis. A further reported finding was that TCR beta sequences accurately predicted the HLA-A and HLA-B alleles for most subjects in the first cohort. In a later genetic analysis, a missense DCLRE1C variant was associated with V-gene and J-gene trimming of TCR beta chains, and the association was replicated in an independent cohort. The sequencing pipeline was judged likely to have produced a cluster of highly shared sequence variants as a technical artifact. The presence/absence analyses assumed that sequencing depth was roughly uniform across donors, and that assumption may not be true. In an earlier analysis of about 600 of the donors, most TCR beta V segments appeared in productive rearrangements about 87% or about 30% of the time, broadly matching IMGT annotations. Compared with equally common non-associated chains, HLA-associated TCR beta chains in a later analysis were more clonally expanded and had lower generation probabilities. A few of the identified cytomegalovirus-associated TCR beta chains were confirmed in vitro to be specific for cytomegalovirus antigens. A later analysis found that most CMV-associated TCR beta chains appeared HLA-restricted, with HLA associations seemingly driven largely by CMV exposure. HLA typing was unavailable for some donors at each locus, so association tests used only the typed subset.

The library was obtained by the immunoSEQ multiplex PCR assay. The multiplex PCR relied on a mix of 60 forward primers for TCR Vbeta segments and 13 reverse primers for TCR Jbeta segments. A multiplex PCR assay on genomic DNA amplified the CDR3 region of rearranged TCR beta genes. On the Illumina HiSeq System, the amplified TCR beta libraries were sequenced as 87-base-pair reads. As for the authors' bioinformatics: A later analysis tallied some 79 million unique TCR beta chains across the 666 repertoires, and around 10 million of those chains were shared by two or more donors. Raw reads were error-corrected and collapsed into unique sequences by a nearest-neighbor algorithm in which closely related sequences were merged to remove PCR and sequencing errors. To assign V, D and J gene segments, CDR3 sequences were aligned to IMGT reference sequences. For a sequence to be retained, a match of at least six nucleotides to both a V gene segment and a J gene segment was required. A rearrangement counted as productive if the CDR3 had no stop codons and remained in frame with V and J, and every other rearrangement counted as non-productive. Following IMGT convention, CDR3 was defined as the stretch from the second conserved V-encoded cysteine to the conserved J-encoded phenylalanine. In an earlier analysis of more than 550 of the donors, sequences lacking an unambiguous match to a single V gene segment were excluded. An earlier analysis of several hundred of the donors classified V segments as functional when productive rearrangements were above 56.7% and as segregating when the standard deviation between donors was above 5%. A statistical classification framework was developed to diagnose cytomegalovirus status using the catalog of TCR beta chain sequences. V and J gene assignment, in a later analysis, came from comparing TCR nucleotide sequences with IMGT/GENE-DB human TR gene sequences. Using the TCRdist pipeline, a later analysis assigned CDR3 sequences along with most-parsimonious VDJ recombination scenarios. A later analysis defined each TCR beta chain by its CDR3 amino acid sequence plus V-gene family, and excluded reads lacking a unique V-gene family. In a later analysis, some 600 highly shared, low-generation-probability nucleotide sequences were removed to address suspected cross-contamination and a sequencing artifact. In a later analysis, a clonal expansion index was calculated for each public chain from normalized within-repertoire ranks of inferred template counts. A later analysis computed generation probabilities with a VDJ recombination model fitted to out-of-frame rearrangements, and checked the results against IGoR. Hypergeometric tests were used in a later analysis to score TCR-TCR, TCR-HLA and TCR-CMV co-occurrence, with a repertoire-size bias correction applied to the TCR pairs. False discovery rates were estimated in a later analysis by permuting HLA or CMV assignments 20 times. A later analysis grouped co-occurring TCRs with DBSCAN, adding TCRdist sequence similarity when clustering within HLA-allele-positive subsets. Repertoires with fewer than 30,000 or more than 120,000 public chains were left out of co-occurrence clustering, as were five repertoires with anomalous nucleotide sharing. TCRdb obtained this table from immuneACCESS and retained in-frame rearrangements with V and J assigned. These tables miss some clones; where compared with another copy, unresolved V genes account for less than half of the shortfall, and the remainder is unexplained. That table furnishes V, J and clone size, whereas the DNA furnished D and trimming. Within this sample are roughly 140,000 clones, with about 88% of them counted one time only. The ten top clones hold roughly 2.3% of the sample.

The cohort comprised under 700 healthy bone marrow donors. Cohort members were all nominally healthy when sampled, although unrecorded immune exposures were likely present. The donor was CMV seronegative and was included in the group of a few hundred seronegative cohort members. Every donor gave a peripheral blood sample, and the peripheral blood mononuclear cells from that sample were used for TCR beta sequencing. The Qiagen DNeasy Blood Extraction Kit was used to extract genomic DNA from the blood cell samples. The sequence was collected from a young woman in good health and CMV-seronegative. The sequence joins TRBV29-1 to TRBJ1-4, with TRBD1 identical over 7 junction bases. Sequencing was performed on PBMCs. The CDR3 amino acid sequence is: CSGRGRGELFF. The DNA is TGCAGCGGTAGGGGGCGCGGCGAACTGTTTTTT.